Sequencing of this T cell receptor beta chain was carried out in a study of PD-1 blockade in classical Hodgkin lymphoma. Study-wide findings and caveats: At baseline, newly diagnosed patients reportedly showed less TCR diversity than healthy donors.

Time point described: newly diagnosed, previously untreated cHL patient sample. Thawed PBMCs were subjected to magnetic negative selection, which yielded isolated CD8+ T cells. What served as comparison were PBMCs in newly diagnosed, untreated classical Hodgkin lymphoma. CDR1 and CDR2 from the germline V gene are MGHRA and YSYEKL. The V gene lost 0 bases and the J gene lost 0 bases, with 4 bases spanning the gap. CDR3 length: 14 amino acids. Worth noting for this clone: Its antigen is still unknown.

Libraries were prepared by immunoSEQ multiplex PCR; TCRdb keeps only in-frame clonotypes and omits some of them. The sample has fewer than 9,500 clones, more than 90% seen once. This sequence was found in a human donor with classical Hodgkin lymphoma. Material: CD8+ T cells from blood. V gene TRBV4-1 combines with J gene TRBJ2-3; D unclear. CDR3 nucleotide sequence: TGCGCCAGCAGCCAAGAAACTAGCACAGATACGCAGTATTTT. Translated: CASSQETSTDTQYF.